The sequence of this T cell receptor beta chain was determined in a study of breast tumors, draining lymph nodes, adjacent tissues. Whole-study results and caveats: Tumors had less TCR diversity than lymph nodes, more than nontumor tissue. Data only fit, rather than demonstrated, lymph node origin of most tumor T cells.

The CDR3 contains 15 residues. J lost 9 bases, V lost 6 bases, and 10 bases had no gene match. The germline V gene encodes CDR1 MNHEY and CDR2 SVGAGI. TCRdb re-called the multiplex PCR reads through MiXCR, storing one row per CDR3 protein. This table has roughly 80,000 distinct CDR3 sequences, approximately 19% appearing once. In this sample, this clonotype turned up many times. As yet, its antigen is unknown. Breast cancer patients provided tissue from their axillary draining lymph nodes. V is TRBV6-5 and J is TRBJ2-1; 11 positions match TRBD1. This receptor was obtained from a female donor with breast cancer. Some clones in this sample may be carry-over from other donors' samples. The source material was axillary lymph node tissue. CDR3 DNA sequence: TGTGCCAGCAGCCCAGGGGACAGGGGGTCGGCTGAGCAGTTCTTC. Its protein product is CASSPGDRGSAEQFF.